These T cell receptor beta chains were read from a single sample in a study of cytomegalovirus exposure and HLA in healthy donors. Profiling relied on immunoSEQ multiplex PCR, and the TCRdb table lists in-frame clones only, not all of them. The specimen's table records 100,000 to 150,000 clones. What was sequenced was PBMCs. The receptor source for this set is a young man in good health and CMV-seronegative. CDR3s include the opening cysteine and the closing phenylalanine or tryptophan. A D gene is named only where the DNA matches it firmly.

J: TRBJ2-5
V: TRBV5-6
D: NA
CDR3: CASSTDSRETQYF
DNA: TGTGCCAGCAGCACTGACAGTAGAGAGACCCAGTACTTC

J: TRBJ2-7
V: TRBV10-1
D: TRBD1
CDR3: CASSEQGAPYEQYF
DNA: TGCGCCAGCAGTGAACAGGGGGCCCCCTACGAGCAGTACTTC

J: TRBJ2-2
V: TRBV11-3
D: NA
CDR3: CASSLAANTGELFF
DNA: TGTGCCAGCAGCTTAGCTGCGAATACCGGGGAGCTGTTTTTT

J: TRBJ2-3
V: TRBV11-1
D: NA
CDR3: CASSPTGSDTQYF
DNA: TGTGCCAGCAGCCCAACAGGGTCAGATACGCAGTATTTT

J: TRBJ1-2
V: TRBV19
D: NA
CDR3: CASSLQVGYGYTF
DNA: TGTGCCAGTAGTTTACAGGTCGGATATGGCTACACCTTC

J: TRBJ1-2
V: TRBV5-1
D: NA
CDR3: CASTKNLRDNYGYTF
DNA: TGCGCCAGCACCAAGAACCTACGGGATAACTATGGCTACACCTTC

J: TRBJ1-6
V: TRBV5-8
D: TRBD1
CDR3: CASAQWAGGRSPLHF
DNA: TGTGCCAGCGCCCAGTGGGCAGGGGGCAGGTCACCCCTCCACTTT

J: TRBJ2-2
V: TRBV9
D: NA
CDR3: CASSPDMGRDTGELFF
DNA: TGTGCCAGCAGCCCGGACATGGGCAGGGACACCGGGGAGCTGTTTTTT

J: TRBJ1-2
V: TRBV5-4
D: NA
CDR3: CASSPRKTNYGYTF
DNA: TGTGCCAGCAGCCCCAGGAAAACTAACTATGGCTACACCTTC

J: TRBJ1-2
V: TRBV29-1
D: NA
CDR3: CSVESGFNYGYTF
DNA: TGCAGCGTTGAGTCCGGGTTTAACTATGGCTACACCTTC